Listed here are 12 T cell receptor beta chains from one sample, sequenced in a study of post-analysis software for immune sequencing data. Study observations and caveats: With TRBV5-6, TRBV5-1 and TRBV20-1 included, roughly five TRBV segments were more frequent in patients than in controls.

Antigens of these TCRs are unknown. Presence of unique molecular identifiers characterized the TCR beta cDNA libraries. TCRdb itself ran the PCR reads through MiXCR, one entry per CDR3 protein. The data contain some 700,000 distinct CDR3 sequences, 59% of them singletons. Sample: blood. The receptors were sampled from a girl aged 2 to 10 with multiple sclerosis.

In DNA form, the CDR3 reads TGCAGTGCATCCGACAGTTTATCAACTAATGAAAAACTGTTTTTT. Translated: CSASDSLSTNEKLFF. V gene TRBV20-1 combines with J gene TRBJ1-4; a weak D match, TRBD1 (5 bases). The V and J ends lost 6 bases and 0 bases respectively, with 14 bases between them. CDR3 length equals 15 residues. The germline CDR1 and CDR2 sequences are DFQATT and SNEGSKA (reference sequence).

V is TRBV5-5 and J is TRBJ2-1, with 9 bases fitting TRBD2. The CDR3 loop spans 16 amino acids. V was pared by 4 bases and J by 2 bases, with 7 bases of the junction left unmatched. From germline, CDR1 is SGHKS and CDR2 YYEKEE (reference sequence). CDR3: CASSRRLAEAYNEQFF. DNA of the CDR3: TGTGCCAGCAGCCGCCGACTAGCGGAGGCCTACAATGAGCAGTTCTTC.

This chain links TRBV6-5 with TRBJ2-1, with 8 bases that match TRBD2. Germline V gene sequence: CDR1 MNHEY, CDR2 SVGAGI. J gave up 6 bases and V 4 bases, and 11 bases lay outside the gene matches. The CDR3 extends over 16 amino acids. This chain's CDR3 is CASSSLLAALTNEQFF. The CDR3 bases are TGTGCCAGCAGTTCCCTACTAGCGGCCCTGACCAATGAGCAGTTCTTC.

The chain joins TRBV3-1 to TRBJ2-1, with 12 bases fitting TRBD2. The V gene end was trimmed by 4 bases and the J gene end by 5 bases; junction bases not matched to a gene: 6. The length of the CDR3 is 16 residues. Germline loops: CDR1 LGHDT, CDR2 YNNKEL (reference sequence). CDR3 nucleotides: TGTGCCAGCAGCCGCCCGACTAGCGGGGGTAACAATGAGCAGTTCTTC. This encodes CASSRPTSGGNNEQFF.

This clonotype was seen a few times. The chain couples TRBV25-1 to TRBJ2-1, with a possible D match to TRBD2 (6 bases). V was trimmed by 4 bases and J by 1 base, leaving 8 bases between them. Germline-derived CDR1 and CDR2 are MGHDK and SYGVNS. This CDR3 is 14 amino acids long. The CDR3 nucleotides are TGTGCCAGCAGTGGGAGGGGTTCCTACAATGAGCAGTTCTTC. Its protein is CASSGRGSYNEQFF.

CDR3 protein: CASSPSWTGSDSYGYTF. CDR3 DNA: TGTGCCAGCAGCCCCTCCTGGACAGGGAGTGATAGCTATGGCTACACCTTC. The chain joins TRBV3-1 to TRBJ1-2; TRBD1 matches at 8 bases. The J segment lost 4 bases and the V segment lost 4 bases, leaving 14 bases of the junction unmatched. The CDR3 has 17 amino acids. Germline assignment: CDR1 LGHDT and CDR2 YNNKEL (reference sequence).

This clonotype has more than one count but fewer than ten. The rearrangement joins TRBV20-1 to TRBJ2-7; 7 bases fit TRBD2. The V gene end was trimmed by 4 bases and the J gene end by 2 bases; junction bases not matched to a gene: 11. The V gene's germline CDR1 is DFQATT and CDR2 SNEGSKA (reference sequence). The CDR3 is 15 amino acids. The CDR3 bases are TGCAGTGCTAAACGGTCCCTAGCGGACCCCTACGAGCAGTACTTC. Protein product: CSAKRSLADPYEQYF.

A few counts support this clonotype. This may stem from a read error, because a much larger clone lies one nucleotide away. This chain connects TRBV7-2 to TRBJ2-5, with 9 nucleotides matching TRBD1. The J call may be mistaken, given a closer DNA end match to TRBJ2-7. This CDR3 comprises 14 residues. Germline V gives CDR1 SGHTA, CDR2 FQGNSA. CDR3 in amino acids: CAGSPDRGVHEQYF. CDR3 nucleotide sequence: TGTGCCGGCAGCCCGGACAGGGGAGTCCACGAGCAGTACTTC.

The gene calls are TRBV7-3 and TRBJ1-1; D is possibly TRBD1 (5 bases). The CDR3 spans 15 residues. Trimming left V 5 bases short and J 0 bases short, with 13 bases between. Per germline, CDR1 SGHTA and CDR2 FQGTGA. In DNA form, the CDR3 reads TGTGCCAGCAGCCAACGGGGGGGTATGAACACTGAAGCTTTCTTT. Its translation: CASSQRGGMNTEAFF.

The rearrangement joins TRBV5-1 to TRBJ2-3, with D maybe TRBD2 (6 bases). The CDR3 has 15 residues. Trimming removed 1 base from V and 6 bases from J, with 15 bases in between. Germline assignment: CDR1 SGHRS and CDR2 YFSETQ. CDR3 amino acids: CASSLQVGDSDTQYF. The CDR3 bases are TGCGCCAGCAGCTTGCAGGTTGGGGACTCCGATACGCAGTATTTT.

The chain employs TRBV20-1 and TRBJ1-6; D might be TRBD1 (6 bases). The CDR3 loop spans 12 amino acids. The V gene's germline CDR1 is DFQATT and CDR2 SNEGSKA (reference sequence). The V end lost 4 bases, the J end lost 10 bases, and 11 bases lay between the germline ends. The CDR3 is CSATGDGSPLHF. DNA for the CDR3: TGCAGTGCTACAGGGGACGGCTCACCCCTCCACTTT.

The CDR3: CSVELSERETQYF. The CDR3 DNA reads TGCAGCGTCGAGTTAAGCGAGAGAGAGACCCAGTACTTC. This chain joins TRBV29-1 and TRBJ2-5; no reliable D call. V shed 6 bases and J shed 4 bases, with 15 bases lying between them. Germline V gene data show CDR1 as SQVTM and CDR2 as ANQGSEA. The CDR3 totals 13 residues.